The 10 T cell receptor beta chains below were found in one sample sequenced in a study of blood T cell repertoires in COVID-19. Sequenced by immunoSEQ multiplex PCR; TCRdb stores in-frame clones only, minus some. The sample carries about 170,000 clones, less than 90% recorded once. The sample consisted of peripheral blood. The source of these receptors is a woman in her sixties with COVID-19, enrolled during active disease.

V and J are TRBV19 and TRBJ1-5, with a possible D match to TRBD1 (5 bases). V was clipped by 5 bases and J by 0 bases, with 23 bases between them. Germline-derived CDR1 and CDR2 are LNHDA and SQIVND (reference sequence). This CDR3 contains 19 residues. CDR3 loop: CASSGAGRLGTYSNQPQHF. The CDR3 coding sequence is TGTGCCAGTAGTGGAGCGGGACGGCTGGGGACGTATAGCAATCAGCCCCAGCATTTT.

The V call is TRBV24-1, the J call TRBJ1-5; weak D call: TRBD1 (6 bases). This CDR3 has 15 amino acids. The V end was cut by 3 bases, the J end by 2 bases, with 10 bases between. CDR1 KGHDR and CDR2 SFDVKD come from the germline V gene. The CDR3 DNA sequence: TGTGCCACCAGTGATGCCAGGGGCGGCAATCAGCCCCAGCATTTT. Translated, it gives CATSDARGGNQPQHF.

The chain has TRBV13 and TRBJ2-7; no reliable D call. V lost 4 bases and J 2 bases, leaving 3 bases between the germline ends. The CDR3 is 11 amino acids. Per the germline V gene, CDR1 is PRHDT and CDR2 is FYEKMQ (reference sequence). The CDR3 reads CASSSTYEQYF. The CDR3 DNA is TGTGCCAGCAGCTCTACCTACGAGCAGTACTTC.

This sequence joins TRBV19 and TRBJ1-6; TRBD1 matches at 9 bases. With 5 bases clipped from V and 11 bases from J, the junction kept 4 bases outside the gene matches. The length of the CDR3 is 13 residues. Germline CDR1 and CDR2: LNHDA and SQIVND (reference sequence). The CDR3 nucleotides are TGTGCCAGTAGTCACCGGACAGGGGCACCCCTCCACTTT. Translation gives CASSHRTGAPLHF.

The chain recombines TRBV27 with TRBJ1-2; TRBD1 matches 9 bases. The V and J ends lost 6 bases and 5 bases, in that order; junction bases with no gene match: 7. Germline-derived CDR1 and CDR2 are MNHEY and SMNVEV (reference sequence). There are 14 residues in the CDR3. CDR3 amino acids: CASSISGQGYGYTF. The CDR3 bases are TGTGCCAGCAGCATATCTGGACAGGGGTATGGCTACACCTTC.

The V gene is TRBV9, the J gene TRBJ1-2; D might be TRBD1 (6 bases). The CDR3 consists of 12 residues. Germline V gene sequence: CDR1 SGDLS, CDR2 YYNGEE. V was clipped by 0 bases and J by 7 bases, with 7 bases between them. CDR3 loop: CASSVDRVGYTF. The CDR3 coding sequence is TGTGCCAGCAGCGTAGACAGGGTTGGCTACACCTTC. Combining the CDR3 with reference TRBV9 and TRBJ1-2 gives the whole variable domain DSGVTQTPKHLITATGQRVTLRCSPRSGDLSVYWYQQSLDQGLQFLIQYYNGEERAKGNILERFSAQQFPDLHSELNLSSLELGDSALYFCASSVDRVGYTFGSGTRLTVV.

The V and J genes are TRBV28 and TRBJ2-1, with TRBD1 identical over 7 bases. V shed 5 bases, J shed 4 bases, and the junction held 8 bases outside the gene matches. The CDR3 totals 15 residues. CDR1 MDHEN and CDR2 SYDVKM come from the germline V gene. CDR3: CASSLRTGPYNEQFF. DNA for the CDR3: TGTGCCAGCAGTCTACGGACAGGACCTTACAATGAGCAGTTCTTC.

The V gene is TRBV15, the J gene TRBJ1-1; D remains ambiguous. The V gene's germline CDR1 is LNHNV and CDR2 YYDKDF (reference sequence). The V end lost 3 bases, the J end lost 3 bases, and 8 bases lay between the germline ends. This CDR3 is 13 amino acids long. The CDR3 DNA reads as TGTGCCACCAGCAGGAGTCGGGACACTGAAGCTTTCTTT. This codes for CATSRSRDTEAFF. The complete variable domain, with remaining parts taken from reference TRBV15 and TRBJ1-1, reads DAMVIQNPRYQVTQFGKPVTLSCSQTLNHNVMYWYQQKSSQAPKLLFHYYDKDFNNEADTPDNFQSRRPNTSFCFLDIRSPGLGDTAMYLCATSRSRDTEAFFGQGTRLTVV.

The chain has TRBV6-1 and TRBJ1-3; weak D call: TRBD1 (5 bases). Germline V gene data show CDR1 as MNHNS and CDR2 as SASEGT. There are 13 residues in the CDR3. Deletions cut 2 bases from V and 7 bases from J, with 9 bases between. This CDR3 reads CASSESGANTIYF. CDR3 DNA sequence: TGTGCCAGCAGTGAATCTGGGGCCAACACCATATATTTT.

The chain combines TRBV19 with TRBJ2-1; 7 bases agree with TRBD2. Unmatched junction bases numbered 8, after V lost 3 bases and J lost 9 bases. Germline assignment: CDR1 LNHDA and CDR2 SQIVND (reference sequence). The CDR3 has 14 amino acids. CDR3 bases: TGTGCCAGTAGTATCTCCGGACTAGAGGGTGAGCAGTTCTTC. This codes for CASSISGLEGEQFF.